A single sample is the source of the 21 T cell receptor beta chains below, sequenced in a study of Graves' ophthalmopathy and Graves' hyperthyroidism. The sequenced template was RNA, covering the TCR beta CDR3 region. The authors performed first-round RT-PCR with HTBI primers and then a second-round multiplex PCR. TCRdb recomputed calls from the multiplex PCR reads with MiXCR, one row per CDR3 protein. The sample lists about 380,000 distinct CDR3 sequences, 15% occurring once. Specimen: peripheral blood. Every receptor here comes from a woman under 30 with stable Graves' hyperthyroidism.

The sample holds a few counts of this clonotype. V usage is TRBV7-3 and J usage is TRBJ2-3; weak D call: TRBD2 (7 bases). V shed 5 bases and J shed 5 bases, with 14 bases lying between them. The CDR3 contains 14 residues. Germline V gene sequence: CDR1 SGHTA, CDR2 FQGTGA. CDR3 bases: TGTGCCAGCAGCGCGCGGGGGCTTCGAGATACGCAGTATTTT. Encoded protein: CASSARGLRDTQYF.

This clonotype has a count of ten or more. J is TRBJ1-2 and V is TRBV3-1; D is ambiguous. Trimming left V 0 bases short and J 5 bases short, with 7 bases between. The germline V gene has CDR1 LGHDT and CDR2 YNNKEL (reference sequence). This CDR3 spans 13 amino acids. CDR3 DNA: TGTGCCAGCAGCCAAGATCACCTTTATGGCTACACCTTC. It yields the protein CASSQDHLYGYTF.

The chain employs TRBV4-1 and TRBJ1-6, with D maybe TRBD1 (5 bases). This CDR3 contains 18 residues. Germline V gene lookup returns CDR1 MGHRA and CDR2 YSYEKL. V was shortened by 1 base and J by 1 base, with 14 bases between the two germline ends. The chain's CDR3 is CASSQGFRGGSYNSPLHF. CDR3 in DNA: TGCGCCAGCAGCCAAGGATTCCGGGGCGGGTCCTATAATTCACCCCTCCACTTT.

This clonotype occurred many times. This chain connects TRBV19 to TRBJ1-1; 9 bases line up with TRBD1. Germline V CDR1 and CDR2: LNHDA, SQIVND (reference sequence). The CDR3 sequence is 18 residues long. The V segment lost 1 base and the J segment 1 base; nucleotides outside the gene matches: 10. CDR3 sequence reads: CASSIGTGGGWTNTEAFF. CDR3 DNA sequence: TGTGCCAGTAGTATAGGCACAGGGGGCGGATGGACGAACACTGAAGCTTTCTTT.

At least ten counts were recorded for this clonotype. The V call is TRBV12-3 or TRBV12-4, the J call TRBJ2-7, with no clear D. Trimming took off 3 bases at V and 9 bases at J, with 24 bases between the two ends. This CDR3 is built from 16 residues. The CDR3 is CASSFSGEGPRVGQYF. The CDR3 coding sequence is TGTGCCAGCAGTTTCAGTGGTGAAGGCCCCCGAGTGGGGCAGTACTTC.

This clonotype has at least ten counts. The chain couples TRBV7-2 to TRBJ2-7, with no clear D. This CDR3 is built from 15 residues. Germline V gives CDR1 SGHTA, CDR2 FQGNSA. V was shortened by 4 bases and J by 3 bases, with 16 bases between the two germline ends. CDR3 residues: CASSSRPTTYYEQYF. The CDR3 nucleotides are TGTGCCAGCAGCTCCAGACCGACGACCTACTACGAGCAGTACTTC.

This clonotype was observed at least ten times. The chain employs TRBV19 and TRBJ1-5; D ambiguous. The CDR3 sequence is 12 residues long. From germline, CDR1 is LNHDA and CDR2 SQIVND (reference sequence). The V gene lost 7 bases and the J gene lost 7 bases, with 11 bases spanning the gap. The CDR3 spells CASNLGWQPQHF. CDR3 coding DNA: TGTGCCAGTAATCTGGGATGGCAGCCCCAGCATTTT. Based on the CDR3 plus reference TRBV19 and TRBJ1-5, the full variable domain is DGGITQSPKYLFRKEGQNVTLSCEQNLNHDAMYWYRQDPGQGLRLIYYSQIVNDFQKGDIAEGYSVSREKKESFPLTVTSAQKNPTAFYLCASNLGWQPQHFGDGTRLSIL.

As DNA, the CDR3 is TGTGCCAGCAGCTCCGCCTACAGGGTGGACACTGAAGCTTTCTTT. As protein: CASSSAYRVDTEAFF. The chain recombines TRBV7-6 with TRBJ1-1; possible D gene TRBD1, 6 bases. CDR1 and CDR2 (germline): SGHVS, FNYEAQ. The V and J ends lost 4 bases and 3 bases respectively, with 15 bases between them. The CDR3 runs 15 residues.

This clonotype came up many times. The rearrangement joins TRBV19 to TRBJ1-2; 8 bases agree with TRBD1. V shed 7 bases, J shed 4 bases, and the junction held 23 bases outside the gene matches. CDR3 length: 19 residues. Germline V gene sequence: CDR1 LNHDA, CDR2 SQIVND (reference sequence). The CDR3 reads CASNILPGTGPGTTYGYTF. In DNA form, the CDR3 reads TGTGCCAGTAATATCCTCCCCGGGACAGGACCAGGCACCACCTATGGCTACACCTTC.

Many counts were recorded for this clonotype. The CDR3: CASSRGGRTEAFF. The CDR3 nucleotides are TGTGCCAGCAGTCGGGGAGGGAGGACTGAAGCTTTCTTT. V usage is TRBV12-3 or TRBV12-4 and J usage is TRBJ1-1, with no clear D. The CDR3 has 13 amino acids. Trimming took 5 bases from V and 5 from J, leaving 12 bases between them.

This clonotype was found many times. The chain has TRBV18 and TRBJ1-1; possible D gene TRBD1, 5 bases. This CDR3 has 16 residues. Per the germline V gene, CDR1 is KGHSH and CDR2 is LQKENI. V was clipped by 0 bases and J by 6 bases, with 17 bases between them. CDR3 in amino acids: CASSPPSSGARAEAFF. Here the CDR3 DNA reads TGTGCCAGCTCACCACCCTCTTCTGGGGCGCGGGCTGAAGCTTTCTTT.

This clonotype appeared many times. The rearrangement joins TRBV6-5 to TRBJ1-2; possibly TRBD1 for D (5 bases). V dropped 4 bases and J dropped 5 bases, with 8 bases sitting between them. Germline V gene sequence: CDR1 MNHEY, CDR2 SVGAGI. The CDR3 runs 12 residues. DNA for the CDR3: TGTGCCAGCAGTTTCAGGGAGTATGGCTACACCTTC. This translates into CASSFREYGYTF.

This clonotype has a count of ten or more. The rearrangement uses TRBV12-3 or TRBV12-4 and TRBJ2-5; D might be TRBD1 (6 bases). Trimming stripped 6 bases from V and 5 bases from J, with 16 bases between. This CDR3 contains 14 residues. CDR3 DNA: TGTGCCAGCAGCCTCACAGGGCAAGGGGAGACCCAGTACTTC. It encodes CASSLTGQGETQYF.

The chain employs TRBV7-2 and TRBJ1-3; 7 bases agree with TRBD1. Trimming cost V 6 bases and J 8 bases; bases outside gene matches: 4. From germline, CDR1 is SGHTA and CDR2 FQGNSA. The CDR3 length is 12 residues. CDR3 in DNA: TGTGCCAGCAGTCTTACAGGGGACACCATATATTTT. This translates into CASSLTGDTIYF. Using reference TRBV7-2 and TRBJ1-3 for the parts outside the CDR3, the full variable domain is GAGVSQSPSNKVTEKGKDVELRCDPISGHTALYWYRQSLGQGLEFLIYFQGNSAPDKSGLPSDRFSAERTGGSVSTLTIQRTQQEDSAVYLCASSLTGDTIYFGEGSWLTVV.

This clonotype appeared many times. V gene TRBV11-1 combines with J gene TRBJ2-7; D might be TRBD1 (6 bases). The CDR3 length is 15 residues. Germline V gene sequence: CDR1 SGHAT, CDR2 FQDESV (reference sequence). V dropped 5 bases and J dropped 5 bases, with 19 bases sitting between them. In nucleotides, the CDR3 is TGTGCCAGCAGCCCCGCCCACAGGGAAGTGGACGAGCAGTACTTC. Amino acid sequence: CASSPAHREVDEQYF.

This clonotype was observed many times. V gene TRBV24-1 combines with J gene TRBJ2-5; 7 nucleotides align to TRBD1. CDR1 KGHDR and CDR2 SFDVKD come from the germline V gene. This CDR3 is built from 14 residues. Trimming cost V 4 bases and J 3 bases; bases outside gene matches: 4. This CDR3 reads CATSERDSEETQYF. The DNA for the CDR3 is TGTGCCACCAGTGAAAGGGACAGCGAAGAGACCCAGTACTTC.

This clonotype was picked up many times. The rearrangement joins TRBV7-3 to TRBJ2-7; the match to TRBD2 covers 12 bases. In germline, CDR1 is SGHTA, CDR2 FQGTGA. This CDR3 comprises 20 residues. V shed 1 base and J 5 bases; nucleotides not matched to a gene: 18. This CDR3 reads CASSLRGFRGMTSGGHEQYF. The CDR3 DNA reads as TGTGCCAGCAGCTTAAGGGGCTTCCGGGGGATGACTAGCGGGGGCCACGAGCAGTACTTC. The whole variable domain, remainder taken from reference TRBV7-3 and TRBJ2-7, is GAGVSQTPSNKVTEKGKYVELRCDPISGHTALYWYRQSLGQGPEFLIYFQGTGAADDSGLPNDRFFAVRPEGSVSTLKIQRTERGDSAVYLCASSLRGFRGMTSGGHEQYFGPGTRLTVT.

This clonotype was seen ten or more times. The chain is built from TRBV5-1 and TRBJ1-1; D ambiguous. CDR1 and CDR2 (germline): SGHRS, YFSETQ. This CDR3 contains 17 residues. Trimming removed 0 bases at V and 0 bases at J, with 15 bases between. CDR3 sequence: CASSLEGSRRVNTEAFF. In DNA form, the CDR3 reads TGCGCCAGCAGCTTGGAGGGCAGCCGGAGAGTGAACACTGAAGCTTTCTTT. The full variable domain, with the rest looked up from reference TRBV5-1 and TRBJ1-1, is KAGVTQTPRYLIKTRGQQVTLSCSPISGHRSVSWYQQTPGQGLQFLFEYFSETQRNKGNFPGRFSGRQFSNSRSEMNVSTLELGDSALYLCASSLEGSRRVNTEAFFGQGTRLTVV.

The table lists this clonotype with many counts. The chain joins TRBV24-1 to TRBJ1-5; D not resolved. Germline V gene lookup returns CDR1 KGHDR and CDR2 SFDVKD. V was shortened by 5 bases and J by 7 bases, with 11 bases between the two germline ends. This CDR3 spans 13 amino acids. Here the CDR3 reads CATSGSFGQPQHF. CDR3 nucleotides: TGTGCCACCAGTGGGTCCTTTGGCCAGCCCCAGCATTTT.

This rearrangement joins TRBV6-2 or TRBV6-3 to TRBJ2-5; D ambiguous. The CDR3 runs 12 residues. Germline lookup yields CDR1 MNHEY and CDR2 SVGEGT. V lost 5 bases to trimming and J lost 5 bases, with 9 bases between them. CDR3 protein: CASSDTRETQYF. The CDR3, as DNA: TGTGCCAGCAGTGATACGCGGGAGACCCAGTACTTC.

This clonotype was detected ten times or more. CDR3 coding DNA: TGCAGCGTTGACCAGGGATCGGGAGAGACCCAGTACTTC. Its protein product is CSVDQGSGETQYF. This rearrangement joins TRBV29-1 to TRBJ2-5; possible D gene TRBD1, 5 bases. V lost 3 bases, J lost 4 bases, and 12 bases lay in between. The germline V gene encodes CDR1 SQVTM and CDR2 ANQGSEA. CDR3 length equals 13 residues.